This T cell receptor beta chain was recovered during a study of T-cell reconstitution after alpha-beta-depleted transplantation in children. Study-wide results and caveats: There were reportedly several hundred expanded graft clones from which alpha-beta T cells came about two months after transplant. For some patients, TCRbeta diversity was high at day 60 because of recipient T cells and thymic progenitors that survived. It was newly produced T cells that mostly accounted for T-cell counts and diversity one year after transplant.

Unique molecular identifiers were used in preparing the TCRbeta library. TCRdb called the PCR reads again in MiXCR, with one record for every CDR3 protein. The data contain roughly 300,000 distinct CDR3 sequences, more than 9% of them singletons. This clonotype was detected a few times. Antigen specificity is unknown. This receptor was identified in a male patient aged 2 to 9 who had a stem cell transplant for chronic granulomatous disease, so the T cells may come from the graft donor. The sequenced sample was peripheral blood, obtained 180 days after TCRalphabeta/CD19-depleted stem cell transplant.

CDR3 nucleotide sequence: TGCGCCAGCAGCTTCCTGACAGGCACCTACGAGCAGTACTTC. As protein: CASSFLTGTYEQYF. V is TRBV5-1 and J is TRBJ2-7, with D maybe TRBD1 (6 bases). The CDR3 runs 14 residues. Germline CDR1 and CDR2: SGHRS and YFSETQ. The V end was cut by 2 bases, the J end by 2 bases, with 11 bases between. The complete variable domain, with remaining parts taken from reference TRBV5-1 and TRBJ2-7, reads KAGVTQTPRYLIKTRGQQVTLSCSPISGHRSVSWYQQTPGQGLQFLFEYFSETQRNKGNFPGRFSGRQFSNSRSEMNVSTLELGDSALYLCASSFLTGTYEQYFGPGTRLTVT.